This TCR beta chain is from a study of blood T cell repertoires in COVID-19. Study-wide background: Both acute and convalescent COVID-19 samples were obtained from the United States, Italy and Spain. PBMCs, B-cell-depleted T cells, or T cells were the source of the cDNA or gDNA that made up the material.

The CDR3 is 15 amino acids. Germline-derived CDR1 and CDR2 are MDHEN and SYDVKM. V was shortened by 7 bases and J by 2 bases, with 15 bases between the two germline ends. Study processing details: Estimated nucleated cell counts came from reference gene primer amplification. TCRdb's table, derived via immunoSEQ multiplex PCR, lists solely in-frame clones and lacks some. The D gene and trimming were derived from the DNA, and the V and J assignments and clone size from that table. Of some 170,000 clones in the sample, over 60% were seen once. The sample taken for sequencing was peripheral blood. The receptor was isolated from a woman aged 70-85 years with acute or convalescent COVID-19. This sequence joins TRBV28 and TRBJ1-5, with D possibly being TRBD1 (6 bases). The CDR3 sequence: CASMRGGLGNQPQHF. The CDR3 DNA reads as TGTGCCAGCATGAGAGGGGGTTTAGGCAATCAGCCCCAGCATTTT.